Listed below are T cell receptor beta chains from one sample, sequenced in a study of blood T cells in healthy people across ages. TCRdb reanalysed the 5' RACE reads using MiXCR and keeps one entry per CDR3 protein. The sample lists roughly 1,500,000 distinct CDR3 sequences; about 43% were seen once. The specimen was blood. Receptor source: a woman aged 18 to 35 in good health. CDR3s include the opening cysteine and the closing phenylalanine or tryptophan. Each record gives: clone size, V gene, CDR3 protein. Size is stated for part of the rows, as once, few or many counts, or as a class when the clone is expanded.

>few|TRBV27
CASSPGAAAGEQFF
>-|TRBV2
CASISGQGMGDTEAFF
>-|TRBV2
CAGTSFGQAISASYGYTF
>few|TRBV6-5
CASSYNPGWGNTEAFF
>-|TRBV6-1
CAGAGWRSYEQYF
>few|TRBV28
CASSLVFEGQGHTEAFF
>few|TRBV2
CASWGPLAKNIQYF
>few|TRBV4-2
CASSQGGRHMNTEAFF
>few|TRBV9
CASSGLAADTQYF
>few|TRBV15
CATSRDSDRRDEKLFF
>-|TRBV11-2
CASSSPLTGQGGNTIYF
>-|TRBV2
CASTRGPRYGYTF
>-|TRBV4-1
CASSQQLLAGSNEQYF
>few|TRBV20-1
CSAHTGTSGPRETQYF
>few|TRBV24-1
CATSDNRGDQETQYF
>-|TRBV5-6
CASSLDRRFVYGYTF
>-|TRBV20-1
CSARLGTFEKLFF
>-|TRBV11-2
CASSVSIRETQYF
>-|TRBV7-8
CASSLEPGPGNEQFF
>-|TRBV3-1
CASSQGSAEQYF
>-|TRBV3-1
CASGQGSQPQHF
>many|TRBV6-2/TRBV6-3
CASSYPGTSGDTQYF
>few|TRBV12-3/TRBV12-4
CASSFSDRVIQPQHF
>-|TRBV20-1
CSARGASRSSYNEQFF
>-|TRBV6-5
CASSPRHNEQYF
>-|TRBV6-5
CASSYVRGSGSSYEQYF
>-|TRBV7-9
CASSLAPAGLEKLFF
>few|TRBV3-1
CASSQDSGQSSYEQYF
>few|TRBV14
CASSLGRGIGETQYF
>few|TRBV4-1
CASSQGSQAYTF
>-|TRBV20-1
CSAREPTGGIRDTEAFF
>-|TRBV3-1
CASQGLAREQYF
>-|TRBV19
CASSSSGVGLQETQYF
>few|TRBV6-6
CASSLGRPGTTYGYTF
>-|TRBV20-1
CSARVGGGTDAQYF
>few|TRBV7-2
CASSSRPQAYEQYF
>-|TRBV20-1
CSASRTSGNEQYF
>few|TRBV7-3
CASSLSSGGNTGELFF
>few|TRBV29-1
CSVDGAYEQFF
>-|TRBV7-6
CAGENYEQYF
>-|TRBV12-3/TRBV12-4
CASSLLSGAKNIQYF
>-|TRBV6-1
CASRHRGLLVENNSPLHF
>-|TRBV7-6
CASSHGGPDTDTQYF
>few|TRBV20-1
CSAQGAALGYNEQFF
>few|TRBV20-1
CSANGPPNEQFF
>few|TRBV12-3/TRBV12-4
CASSGPPWGPPETQYF
>-|TRBV16
CASSQNLGTDTQYF
>-|TRBV10-3
CAISESLSPPRPDTQYF
>-|TRBV20-1
CSARPRRADHGQYF
>few|TRBV5-1
CASSLAGDPDEQYF
>-|TRBV2
CASGRETGINEQFF
>few|TRBV7-3
CASSPRAGVQLNEQFF
>-|TRBV6-5
CASSSNRQGYEQYF
>-|TRBV5-1
CASSLSQGILSGSSYEQYF
>-|TRBV7-2
CASSPDRVGGNTIYF
>few|TRBV12-5
CASGLELADDTDTQYF
>-|TRBV7-2
CASSLVSAGGGYEQYF